The next 8 T cell receptor beta chains were all read from a single sample in a study of OX40 agonist ivuxolimab in advanced cancers. TCRdb's copy holds only in-frame clones and misses some; the assay was immunoSEQ multiplex PCR. This table has under 40,000 clones, 81% appearing once. Sequences were derived from CD4+ or CD8+ T cells sorted from blood, sampled in a trial of the OX40 agonist ivuxolimab. The receptors shown here come from an adult with an advanced solid tumor such as melanoma, head and neck, liver or kidney cancer.

This chain uses TRBV4-3 with TRBJ1-5; D unresolved. CDR3 length equals 15 residues. The V and J ends lost 0 bases and 1 base respectively, with 7 bases between them. CDR1 LGHNA and CDR2 YSLEER come from the germline V gene. The CDR3 DNA is TGCGCCAGCAGCCAAGATCACTTGAGCAATCAGCCCCAGCATTTT. Protein: CASSQDHLSNQPQHF.

This clone was observed a single time. The chain carries TRBV9 and TRBJ2-5; TRBD2 is a possible D gene (6 bases). The CDR3 contains 16 residues. Germline CDR1 and CDR2: SGDLS and YYNGEE. The V end was cut by 0 bases, the J end by 2 bases, with 14 bases between. For the CDR3, the DNA is TGTGCCAGCAGCGTAGCGCTTGGGAGGTCACAAGAGACCCAGTACTTC. Amino acid sequence: CASSVALGRSQETQYF.

This clone occurred a few times. This sequence joins TRBV7-9 and TRBJ2-7; 7 bases agree with TRBD1. The trim removed 5 bases at V and 3 bases at J, leaving 16 bases unmatched. The CDR3 has 17 amino acids. Germline CDR1 reads SEHNR; CDR2 reads FQNEAQ (reference sequence). The CDR3 nucleotides read TGTGCCAGCAGCCTTAAGGAGAAAGGACAGGCCCACTACGAGCAGTACTTC. As protein: CASSLKEKGQAHYEQYF.

DNA of the CDR3: TGTGCCACTACTTCCCAAATTTACGAGCAGTACTTC. It translates to CATTSQIYEQYF. The chain recombines TRBV6-5 with TRBJ2-7; D gene ambiguous. Germline values: CDR1 MNHEY, CDR2 SVGAGI. Trimming cost V 10 bases and J 4 bases, with 14 bases left between them. This CDR3 is 12 amino acids long.

The chain links TRBV18 to TRBJ1-2; D possibly corresponds to TRBD1 (6 bases). V shed 3 bases and J shed 0 bases, with 14 bases lying between them. The V gene's germline CDR1 is KGHSH and CDR2 LQKENI. This CDR3 region has 16 residues. CDR3 sequence (DNA): TGTGCCAGCTCACCGCCAGGGGCTGCAGCTAACTATGGCTACACCTTC. It translates to CASSPPGAAANYGYTF.

The chain couples TRBV6-1 to TRBJ2-7; weak D call: TRBD2 (6 bases). The CDR3 sequence is 14 residues long. V was cut by 6 bases and J by 2 bases, with 14 bases left in between. Per the germline V gene, CDR1 is MNHNS and CDR2 is SASEGT. CDR3 residues: CASRGRTVPYEQYF. CDR3 coding DNA: TGTGCCAGCAGGGGGAGGACTGTTCCCTACGAGCAGTACTTC.

This rearrangement joins TRBV18 to TRBJ2-5; D gene unclear. V lost 1 base, J lost 0 bases, and 3 bases lay in between. This CDR3 is 13 amino acids long. CDR1 is KGHSH and CDR2 is LQKENI in the germline V gene. The CDR3 DNA is TGTGCCAGCTCACCACAGAACCAAGAGACCCAGTACTTC. Its protein is CASSPQNQETQYF.

The V and J genes are TRBV28 and TRBJ2-7; D gene uncertain. Trimming removed 6 bases from V and 5 bases from J, with 14 bases in between. The length of the CDR3 is 13 residues. Germline values: CDR1 MDHEN, CDR2 SYDVKM. The CDR3 protein is CASRESGFHEQYF. The CDR3 bases are TGTGCCAGCAGAGAATCCGGCTTCCACGAGCAGTACTTC.